The T cell receptor (beta chain) described here comes from a study of spatial heterogeneity in lung cancer. Time point denoted: sample taken at primary tumor resection. Material for sequencing was whole RNA from tumor, nontumor lung or frozen PBMC, left unsorted. The donors comprised approximately 72 untreated early-stage non-small cell lung cancer patients. TCRdb fed the 5' RACE reads into MiXCR, producing one record per CDR3 protein. The table has just over 25,000 distinct CDR3 sequences, 10% to 15% seen once. This clonotype came up many times. Trimming took off 2 bases at V and 1 base at J, with 5 bases between the two ends. The CDR3 covers 13 residues. Germline-derived CDR1 and CDR2 are LNHDA and SQIVND (reference sequence).

The origin of this receptor is a female donor with early-stage non-small cell lung cancer. Material: PBMCs, obtained at surgery. The chain is built from TRBV19 and TRBJ1-1; D not certain. CDR3 bases: TGTGCCAGTAGTATAAGTAGGAACACTGAAGCTTTCTTT. It codes for CASSISRNTEAFF. The full variable domain, in which reference TRBV19 and TRBJ1-1 provide the parts outside the CDR3, is DGGITQSPKYLFRKEGQNVTLSCEQNLNHDAMYWYRQDPGQGLRLIYYSQIVNDFQKGDIAEGYSVSREKKESFPLTVTSAQKNPTAFYLCASSISRNTEAFFGQGTRLTVV.